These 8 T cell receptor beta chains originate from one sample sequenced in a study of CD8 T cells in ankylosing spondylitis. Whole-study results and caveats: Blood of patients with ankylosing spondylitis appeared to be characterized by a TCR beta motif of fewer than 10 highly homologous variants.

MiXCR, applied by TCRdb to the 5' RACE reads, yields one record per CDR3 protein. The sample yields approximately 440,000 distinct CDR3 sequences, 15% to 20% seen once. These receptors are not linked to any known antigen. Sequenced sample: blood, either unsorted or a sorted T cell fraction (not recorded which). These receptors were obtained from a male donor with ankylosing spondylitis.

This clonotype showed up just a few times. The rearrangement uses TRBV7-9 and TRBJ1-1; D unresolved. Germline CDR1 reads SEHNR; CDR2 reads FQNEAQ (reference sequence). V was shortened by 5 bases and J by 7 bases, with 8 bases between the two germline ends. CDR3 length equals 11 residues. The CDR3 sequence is CASSREGEAFF. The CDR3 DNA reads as TGTGCCAGCAGCCGCGAGGGTGAAGCTTTCTTT.

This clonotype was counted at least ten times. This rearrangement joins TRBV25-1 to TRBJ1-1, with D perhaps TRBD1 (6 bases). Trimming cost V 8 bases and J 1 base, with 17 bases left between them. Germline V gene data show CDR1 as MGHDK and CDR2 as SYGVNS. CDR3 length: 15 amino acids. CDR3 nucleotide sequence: TGTGCCAGCCGGAACTTCCAGGGGAGGAACACTGAAGCTTTCTTT. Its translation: CASRNFQGRNTEAFF.

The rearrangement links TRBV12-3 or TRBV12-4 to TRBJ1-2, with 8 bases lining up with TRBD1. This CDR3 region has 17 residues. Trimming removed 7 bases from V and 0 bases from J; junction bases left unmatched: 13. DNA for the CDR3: TGTGCCAGCACCAGGACAGGGCTCACGAAAGCTAACTATGGCTACACCTTC. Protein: CASTRTGLTKANYGYTF.

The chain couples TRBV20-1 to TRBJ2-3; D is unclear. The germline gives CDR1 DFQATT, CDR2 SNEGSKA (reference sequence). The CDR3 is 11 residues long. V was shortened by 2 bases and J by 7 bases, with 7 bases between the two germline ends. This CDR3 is CSARSLYTQYF. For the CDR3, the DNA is TGCAGTGCTAGAAGCTTGTATACGCAGTATTTT.

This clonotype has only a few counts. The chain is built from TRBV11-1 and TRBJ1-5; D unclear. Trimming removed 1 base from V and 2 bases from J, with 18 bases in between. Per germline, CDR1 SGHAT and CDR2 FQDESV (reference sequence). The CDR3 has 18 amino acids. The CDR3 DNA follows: TGTGCCAGCAGCTTAGACAAGGGTGGGGTTATCGGCAATCAGCCCCAGCATTTT. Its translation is CASSLDKGGVIGNQPQHF.

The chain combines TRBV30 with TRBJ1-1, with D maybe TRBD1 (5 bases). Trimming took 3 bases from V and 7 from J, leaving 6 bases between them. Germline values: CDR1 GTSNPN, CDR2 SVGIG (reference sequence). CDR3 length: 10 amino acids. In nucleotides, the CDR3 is TGTGCCTGGAGCCAGGGTGAAGCTTTCTTT. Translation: CAWSQGEAFF.

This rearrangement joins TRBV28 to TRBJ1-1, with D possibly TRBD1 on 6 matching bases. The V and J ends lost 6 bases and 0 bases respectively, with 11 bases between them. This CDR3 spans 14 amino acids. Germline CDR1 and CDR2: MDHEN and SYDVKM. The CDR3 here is CASSRGGMNTEAFF. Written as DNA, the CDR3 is TGTGCCAGCAGCCGAGGGGGGATGAACACTGAAGCTTTCTTT.

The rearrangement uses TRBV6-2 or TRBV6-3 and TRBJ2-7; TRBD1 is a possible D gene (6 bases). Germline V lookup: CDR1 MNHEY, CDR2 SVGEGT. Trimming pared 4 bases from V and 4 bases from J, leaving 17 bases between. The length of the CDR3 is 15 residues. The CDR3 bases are TGTGCCAGCAGTTCAACCGGGACACCACGATACGAGCAGTACTTC. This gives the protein CASSSTGTPRYEQYF.